The 24 T cell receptor beta chains given below trace back to one sample, sequenced in a study of blood T cell repertoires in COVID-19. Assay used: immunoSEQ multiplex PCR; TCRdb lists only in-frame clones, some missing. The sample contains tens of thousands of clones, about 72% of which appear only once. The sample comprised PBMCs or T cells enriched from blood (not recorded which). The receptor set was obtained from a woman aged 45-60 years with acute COVID-19.

J is TRBJ2-3 and V is TRBV9; D is possibly TRBD1 (7 bases). In germline, CDR1 is SGDLS, CDR2 YYNGEE. The length of the CDR3 is 16 residues. V gave up 1 base and J gave up 1 base, with 13 bases separating them. CDR3: CASSVQGGWGTDTQYF. The DNA of the CDR3 is TGTGCCAGCAGCGTACAGGGGGGATGGGGCACAGATACGCAGTATTTT.

This sequence joins TRBV19 and TRBJ1-5, with a weak D call TRBD1 (5 bases). The V end lost 3 bases, the J end lost 2 bases, and 8 bases lay between the germline ends. The length of the CDR3 is 14 residues. CDR1 is LNHDA and CDR2 is SQIVND in the germline V gene (reference sequence). The CDR3 coding sequence is TGTGCCAGTAGTATCCCAGGGCGCAATCAGCCCCAGCATTTT. Encoded protein: CASSIPGRNQPQHF.

This chain connects TRBV9 to TRBJ2-2; D gene uncertain. The CDR3 is 13 residues long. CDR1 is SGDLS and CDR2 is YYNGEE in the germline V gene. V lost 4 bases to trimming and J lost 7 bases, with 11 bases between them. The CDR3 sequence is CASSSTAFGELFF. CDR3 nucleotides: TGTGCCAGCAGCTCAACAGCTTTCGGGGAGCTGTTTTTT.

The chain employs TRBV7-9 and TRBJ1-1; perhaps TRBD1 as D (6 bases). The CDR3 loop spans 13 amino acids. Germline V lookup: CDR1 SEHNR, CDR2 FQNEAQ (reference sequence). V lost 5 bases and J lost 7, with 14 bases in between. CDR3 nucleotide sequence: TGTGCCAGCAGCCTCGGACAGTCGGTTGAAGCTTTCTTT. Amino acid sequence: CASSLGQSVEAFF.

The rearrangement uses TRBV29-1 and TRBJ2-3; D ambiguous. The CDR3 has 15 amino acids. Trimming took 0 bases from V and 0 from J, leaving 10 bases between them. Looked up from germline, CDR1 is SQVTM and CDR2 is ANQGSEA. CDR3 coding DNA: TGCAGCGTTGAAGAAAAATCGCGGAGCACAGATACGCAGTATTTT. The encoded protein is CSVEEKSRSTDTQYF.

This chain joins TRBV6-5 and TRBJ2-3, with TRBD2 matching over 10 bases. CDR3 size: 15 residues. V shed 5 bases, J shed 2 bases, and the junction held 4 bases outside the gene matches. CDR1 and CDR2 from the germline V gene are MNHEY and SVGAGI. The CDR3 DNA reads as TGTGCCAGCAGTCAGACTAGCGGGTACACAGATACGCAGTATTTT. Amino acid sequence: CASSQTSGYTDTQYF.

The chain employs TRBV19 and TRBJ1-2; D perhaps matches TRBD1 (5 bases). Looked up from germline, CDR1 is LNHDA and CDR2 is SQIVND (reference sequence). CDR3 length: 17 amino acids. The V end was cut by 2 bases, the J end by 4 bases, with 20 bases between. The CDR3 sequence: CASSISGRAVLAYGYTF. Here the CDR3 DNA reads TGTGCCAGTAGTATATCCGGCAGGGCGGTACTGGCCTATGGCTACACCTTC.

The V call is TRBV19, the J call TRBJ2-3; D gene ambiguous. This CDR3 is 13 amino acids long. Trimming removed 5 bases at V and 5 bases at J, with 11 bases between. Germline CDR1 LNHDA, CDR2 SQIVND (reference sequence). For the CDR3, the DNA is TGTGCCAGTAGTGCCCGATTCAGAGATACGCAGTATTTT. It codes for CASSARFRDTQYF.

This clone has a handful of counts. V and J are TRBV19 and TRBJ1-2, with D possibly TRBD1 on 6 matching bases. Germline V gene sequence: CDR1 LNHDA, CDR2 SQIVND (reference sequence). The V end lost 11 bases, the J end lost 0 bases, and 19 bases lay between the germline ends. The CDR3 extends over 15 amino acids. The CDR3 here is CASQRGGQANYGYTF. The CDR3 nucleotides read TGTGCCTCCCAAAGGGGGGGGCAAGCTAACTATGGCTACACCTTC.

The chain links TRBV30 to TRBJ2-1; 12 nucleotides align to TRBD2. The CDR3 is 15 amino acids. Germline V gene sequence: CDR1 GTSNPN, CDR2 SVGIG (reference sequence). V lost 1 base to trimming and J lost 10 bases; unmatched junction nucleotides: 8. The CDR3 loop is CAWSAGLAGLNEQFF. DNA for the CDR3: TGTGCCTGGAGTGCCGGACTAGCGGGGTTAAACGAGCAGTTCTTC.

The chain joins TRBV10-3 to TRBJ2-7; 9 bases align to TRBD2. Germline-derived CDR1 and CDR2 are ENHRY and SYGVKD. The CDR3 extends over 17 amino acids. The trim removed 0 bases at V and 2 bases at J, leaving 8 bases unmatched. The CDR3 spells CAISESMGLAGAYEQYF. The CDR3 nucleotides read TGTGCCATCAGTGAGTCGATGGGGTTAGCGGGGGCCTACGAGCAGTACTTC.

The rearrangement joins TRBV5-1 to TRBJ1-1; D remains ambiguous. V was shortened by 5 bases and J by 1 base, with 12 bases between the two germline ends. Germline V gene sequence: CDR1 SGHRS, CDR2 YFSETQ. The CDR3 runs 14 residues. The CDR3 DNA reads TGCGCCAGCAGATCCCCTCGGGGGAACACTGAAGCTTTCTTT. Amino acids: CASRSPRGNTEAFF.

The rearrangement uses TRBV4-1 and TRBJ1-5; D call uncertain. Trimming left V 4 bases short and J 1 base short, with 5 bases between. The CDR3 consists of 13 residues. Germline lookup yields CDR1 MGHRA and CDR2 YSYEKL. Here the CDR3 reads CASSLGSNQPQHF. The CDR3 coding sequence is TGCGCCAGCAGCCTCGGGAGCAATCAGCCCCAGCATTTT.

This clone is medium-sized within its sample. The chain is built from TRBV4-1 and TRBJ2-7; D perhaps matches TRBD2 (5 bases). Trimming cost V 1 base and J 3 bases, with 13 bases left between them. Germline V lookup: CDR1 MGHRA, CDR2 YSYEKL. CDR3 size: 15 residues. The CDR3 loop reads CASSQVLDGGYEQYF. The CDR3 DNA reads TGCGCCAGCAGCCAAGTTCTCGATGGAGGCTACGAGCAGTACTTC.

The chain employs TRBV23-1 and TRBJ1-1, with 10 bases that match TRBD1. TRBV23-1 is an open reading frame whose function is uncertain. This CDR3 has 16 residues. The V and J ends lost 10 bases and 0 bases, in that order; junction bases with no gene match: 11. The CDR3 is CANLGQGGPMNTEAFF. CDR3 nucleotide sequence: TGCGCCAACCTCGGACAGGGGGGCCCGATGAACACTGAAGCTTTCTTT.

This clone was found once. The chain has TRBV19 and TRBJ1-5; D may be TRBD1 (6 bases). Trimming took off 0 bases at V and 3 bases at J, with 12 bases between the two ends. Per germline, CDR1 LNHDA and CDR2 SQIVND (reference sequence). CDR3 size: 16 residues. Written as DNA, the CDR3 is TGTGCCAGTAGTATAGAGGAAGGGGGAAACAATCAGCCCCAGCATTTT. Its translation is CASSIEEGGNNQPQHF. Variable domain in full (rest from reference TRBV19 and TRBJ1-5): DGGITQSPKYLFRKEGQNVTLSCEQNLNHDAMYWYRQDPGQGLRLIYYSQIVNDFQKGDIAEGYSVSREKKESFPLTVTSAQKNPTAFYLCASSIEEGGNNQPQHFGDGTRLSIL.

J is TRBJ1-1 and V is TRBV6-5; D is possibly TRBD1 (6 bases). CDR1 and CDR2 from the germline V gene are MNHEY and SVGAGI. V was cut by 6 bases and J by 1 base, with 15 bases left in between. The length of the CDR3 is 15 residues. The CDR3 DNA sequence: TGTGCCAGCAGCCTAACTCCGACAGGGAACACTGAAGCTTTCTTT. Amino acid sequence: CASSLTPTGNTEAFF.

V gene TRBV19 combines with J gene TRBJ2-3; 8 positions match TRBD2. Germline V gene data show CDR1 as LNHDA and CDR2 as SQIVND (reference sequence). CDR3 length: 14 residues. J was trimmed by 1 base and V by 10 bases; bases with no gene match: 7. The CDR3 nucleotides are TGTGCCACTAAAGGGCGGGGGGGCACAGATACGCAGTATTTT. Amino acid sequence: CATKGRGGTDTQYF.

This clone appeared a few times. The J gene is TRBJ2-7, the V gene TRBV10-3; D is uncertain. Trimming took 4 bases from V and 0 from J, leaving 10 bases between them. In germline, CDR1 is ENHRY, CDR2 SYGVKD. The CDR3 has 14 amino acids. The CDR3 bases are TGTGCCATCAGTGGGGCCAACAACTCCTACGAGCAGTACTTC. It translates to CAISGANNSYEQYF.

The chain's CDR3 is CSVSRTGGGTEAFF. CDR3 DNA sequence: TGCAGCGTTTCGCGCACAGGGGGCGGAACTGAAGCTTTCTTT. The chain uses TRBV29-1 and TRBJ1-1, with 9 bases that match TRBD1. With V trimmed by 5 bases and J by 5 bases, 9 bases remained unmatched. The CDR3 totals 14 residues. Germline assignment: CDR1 SQVTM and CDR2 ANQGSEA. Full variable domain (rest looked up from reference TRBV29-1 and TRBJ1-1): SAVISQKPSRDICQRGTSLTIQCQVDSQVTMMFWYRQQPGQSLTLIATANQGSEATYESGFVIDKFPISRPNLTFSTLTVSNMSPEDSSIYLCSVSRTGGGTEAFFGQGTRLTVV.

This chain connects TRBV28 to TRBJ2-2, with a weak D call TRBD2 (5 bases). Germline assignment: CDR1 MDHEN and CDR2 SYDVKM. V shed 5 bases and J shed 3 bases, with 13 bases lying between them. The CDR3 sequence is 15 residues long. The DNA of the CDR3 is TGTGCCAGCAGTACCCTAGGACTTTACACCGGGGAGCTGTTTTTT. Its protein is CASSTLGLYTGELFF.

This clone has only a few counts. The chain carries TRBV7-9 and TRBJ2-3; possibly TRBD1 for D (5 bases). Germline V CDR1 and CDR2: SEHNR, FQNEAQ (reference sequence). V was trimmed by 4 bases and J by 0 bases, leaving 14 bases between them. The CDR3 is 16 residues long. The DNA of the CDR3 is TGTGCCAGCAGCTCCCTGACAGAAACTAGCACAGATACGCAGTATTTT. Translation gives CASSSLTETSTDTQYF.

Only a few counts were recorded for this clone. This chain uses TRBV7-2 with TRBJ1-5; D remains unclear. The length of the CDR3 is 15 residues. The ends were cut back, 1 base at V and 1 base at J, with 8 bases in the middle. CDR1 and CDR2 from the germline V gene are SGHTA and FQGNSA. This CDR3 is CASSLVSVSNQPQHF. CDR3 DNA: TGTGCCAGCAGCTTAGTTTCTGTAAGCAATCAGCCCCAGCATTTT.

V and J are TRBV4-1 and TRBJ1-1; TRBD1 might be the D (5 bases). From germline, CDR1 is MGHRA and CDR2 YSYEKL. V was pared by 7 bases and J by 7 bases, with 13 bases between. The CDR3 loop spans 12 amino acids. The CDR3 bases are TGCGCCAGCACTGGGGGGGGGTTTGAAGCTTTCTTT. Encoded protein: CASTGGGFEAFF.